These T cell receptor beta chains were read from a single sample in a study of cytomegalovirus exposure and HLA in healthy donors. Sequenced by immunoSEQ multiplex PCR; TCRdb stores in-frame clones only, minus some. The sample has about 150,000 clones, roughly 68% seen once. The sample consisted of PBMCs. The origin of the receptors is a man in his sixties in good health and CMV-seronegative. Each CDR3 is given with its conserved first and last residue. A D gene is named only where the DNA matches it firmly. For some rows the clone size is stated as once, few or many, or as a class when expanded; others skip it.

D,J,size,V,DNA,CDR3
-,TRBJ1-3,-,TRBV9,TGTGCCAGCAGCCCCCTACAGGGATCCTCTGGAAACACCATATATTTT,CASSPLQGSSGNTIYF
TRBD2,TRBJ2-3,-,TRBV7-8,TGTGCCAGCAGCTCTTTAGCGGGAGGCACAGATACGCAGTATTTT,CASSSLAGGTDTQYF
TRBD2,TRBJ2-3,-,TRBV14,TGTGCCAGCAGCCAAGATCAGATCTGGGCGGGAGAGGGCACAGATACGCAGTATTTT,CASSQDQIWAGEGTDTQYF
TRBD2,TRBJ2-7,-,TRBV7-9,TGTGCCAGCAGATCAGGGACTAGCGGCTCCTACGAGCAGTACTTC,CASRSGTSGSYEQYF
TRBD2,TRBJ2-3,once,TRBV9,TGTGCCAGCAGCCCCCGGACTAGCGGGAGGGCCACAGATACGCAGTATTTT,CASSPRTSGRATDTQYF
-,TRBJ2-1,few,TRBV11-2,TGTGCCAGCAGCTTAGGGGCGGGACGAGCCTACAATGAGCAGTTCTTC,CASSLGAGRAYNEQFF
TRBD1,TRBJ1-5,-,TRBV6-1,TGTGCCAGCAGCCTGACCGGGACAGGCAATCAGCCCCAGCATTTT,CASSLTGTGNQPQHF
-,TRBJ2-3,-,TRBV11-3,TGTGCCAGCAGGATAACACAGGGAGATACGCAGTATTTT,CASRITQGDTQYF
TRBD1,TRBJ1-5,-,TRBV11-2,TGTGCCAGCAGCTTATACGGGAGGGACAGGGGTGATTGGCCCCAGCATTTT,CASSLYGRDRGDWPQHF
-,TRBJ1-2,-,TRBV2,TGTGCCAGCAGTGTATCCGCTAGCTATGGCTACACCTTC,CASSVSASYGYTF
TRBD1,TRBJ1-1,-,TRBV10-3,TGTGCCATCAGTGATCCGGGACAGGGGTTAACTGAAGCTTTCTTT,CAISDPGQGLTEAFF
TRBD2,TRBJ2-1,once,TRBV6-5,TGTGCCAGCAGTTACTCGGGACTAGCGGGAGGCTATGAGCAGTTCTTC,CASSYSGLAGGYEQFF
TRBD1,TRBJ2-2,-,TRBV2,TGTGCCAGCAGGGACAGGGAGATCACCGGGGAGCTGTTTTTT,CASRDREITGELFF
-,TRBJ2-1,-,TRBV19,TGTGCCAGTAGTATACGAGGTGAGCAGTTCTTC,CASSIRGEQFF
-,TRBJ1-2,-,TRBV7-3,TGTGCCAGCAGTTTGGACCCTCAGGGTGGCTACACCTTC,CASSLDPQGGYTF
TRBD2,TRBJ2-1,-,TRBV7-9,TGTGCCAGCAGCATCGGGACTAGCGGGAGTCGGAATGAGCAGTTCTTC,CASSIGTSGSRNEQFF
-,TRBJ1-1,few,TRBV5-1,TGCGCCAGCAGCTTGCGGGCGGAGGCCGCTGAAGCTTTCTTT,CASSLRAEAAEAFF
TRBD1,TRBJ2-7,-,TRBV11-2,TGTGCCAGCAGCTTATCCGGGACAGGGAAGGTCTACGAGCAGTACTTC,CASSLSGTGKVYEQYF
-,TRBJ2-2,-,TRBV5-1,TGCGCCAGCAGCTTGGGACAGACGAACACCGGGGAGCTGTTTTTT,CASSLGQTNTGELFF
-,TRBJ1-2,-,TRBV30,TGTGCCTGGAGCGGAGGGGCAGGGCTAGGTTATGGCTACACCTTC,CAWSGGAGLGYGYTF
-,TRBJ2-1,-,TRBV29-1,TGCAGCATGGGACTAGGGGGCCCGGGTGAGCAGTTCTTC,CSMGLGGPGEQFF
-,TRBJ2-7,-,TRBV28,TGTGCCAGCAGTTTATCCTTTTCCCCGAGGACTCCTATTGGATCCTACGAGCAGTACTTC,CASSLSFSPRTPIGSYEQYF
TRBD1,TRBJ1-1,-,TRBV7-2,TGTGCCAGCAGCCCGGGACAGGGATTCACTGAAGCTTTCTTT,CASSPGQGFTEAFF
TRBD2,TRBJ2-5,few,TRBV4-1,TGCGCCAGCAGCCCCGGGACTAGGAAAGAGACCCAGTACTTC,CASSPGTRKETQYF
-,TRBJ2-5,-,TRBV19,TGTGCCAGTAGTATCCAGCATACCTCTAAGGAGCAGTACTTC,CASSIQHTSKEQYF
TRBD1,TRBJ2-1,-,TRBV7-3,TGTGCCAGCAGCTTCCTCCCACAGGGGCCCTCCTACAATGAGCAGTTCTTC,CASSFLPQGPSYNEQFF
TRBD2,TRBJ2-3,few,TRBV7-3,TGTGCCAGCAGCTTAAGTCGTGGACTAGCGGGAGATGGTACGCAGTATTTT,CASSLSRGLAGDGTQYF